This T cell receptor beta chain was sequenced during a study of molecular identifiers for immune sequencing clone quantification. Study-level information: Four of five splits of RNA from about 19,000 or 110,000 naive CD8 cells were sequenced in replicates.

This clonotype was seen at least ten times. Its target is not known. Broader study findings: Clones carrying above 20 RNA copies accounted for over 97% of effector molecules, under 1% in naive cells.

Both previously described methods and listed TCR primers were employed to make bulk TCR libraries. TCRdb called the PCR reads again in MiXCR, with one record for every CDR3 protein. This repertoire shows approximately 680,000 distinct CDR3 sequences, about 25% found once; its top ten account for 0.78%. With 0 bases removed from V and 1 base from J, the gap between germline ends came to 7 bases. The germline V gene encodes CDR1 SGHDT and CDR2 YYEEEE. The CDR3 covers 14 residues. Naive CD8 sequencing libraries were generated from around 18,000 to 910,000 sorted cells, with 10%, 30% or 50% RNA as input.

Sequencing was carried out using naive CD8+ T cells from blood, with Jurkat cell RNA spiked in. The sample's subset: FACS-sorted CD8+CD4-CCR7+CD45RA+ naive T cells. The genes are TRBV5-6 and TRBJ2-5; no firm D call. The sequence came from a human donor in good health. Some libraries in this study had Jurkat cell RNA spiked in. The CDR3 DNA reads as TGTGCCAGCAGCTTGGTGTCCGGCCAAGAGACCCAGTACTTC. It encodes CASSLVSGQETQYF.